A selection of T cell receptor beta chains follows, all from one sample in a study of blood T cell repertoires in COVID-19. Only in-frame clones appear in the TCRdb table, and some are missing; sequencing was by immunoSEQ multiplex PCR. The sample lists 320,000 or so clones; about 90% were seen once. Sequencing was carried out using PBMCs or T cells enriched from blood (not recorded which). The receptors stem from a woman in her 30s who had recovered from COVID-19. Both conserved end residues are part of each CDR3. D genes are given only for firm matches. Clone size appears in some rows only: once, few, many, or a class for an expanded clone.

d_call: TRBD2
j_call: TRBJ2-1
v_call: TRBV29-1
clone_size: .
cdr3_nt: TGCAGCGCATCTAGCGGGGGGGCCACTGAGCAGTTCTTC
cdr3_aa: CSASSGGATEQFF

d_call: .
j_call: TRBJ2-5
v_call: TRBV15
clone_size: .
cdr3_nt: TGTGCCACCAGCAGAGCGGGGGTACGAGAGACCCAGTACTTC
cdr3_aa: CATSRAGVRETQYF

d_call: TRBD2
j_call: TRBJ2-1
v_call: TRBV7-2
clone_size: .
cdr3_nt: TGTGCCAGCAGCGCACTAGCGTTAGGTGAGCAGTTCTTC
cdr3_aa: CASSALALGEQFF

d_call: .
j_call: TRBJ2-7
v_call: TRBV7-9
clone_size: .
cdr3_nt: TGTGCCAGCAGCTTTTCAGGGGGGAGTGACGAGCAGTACTTC
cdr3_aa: CASSFSGGSDEQYF

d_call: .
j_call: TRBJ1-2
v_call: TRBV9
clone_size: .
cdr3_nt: TGTGCCAGCAGCGTAGCTGGGGCAGACTATGGCTACACCTTC
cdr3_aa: CASSVAGADYGYTF

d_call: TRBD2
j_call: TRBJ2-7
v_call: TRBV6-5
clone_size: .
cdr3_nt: TGTGCCAGCAGTCTCCGGGAACCACCGGGAGGCGAGCAGTACTTC
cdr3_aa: CASSLREPPGGEQYF

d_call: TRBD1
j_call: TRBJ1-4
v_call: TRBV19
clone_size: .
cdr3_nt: TGTGCCAGTAGTATGGCGACAGGGCTTAATGAAAAACTGTTTTTT
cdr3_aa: CASSMATGLNEKLFF

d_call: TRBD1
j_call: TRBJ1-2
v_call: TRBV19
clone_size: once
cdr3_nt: TGTGCCGGAGCGCGGGACAGCAGCTCCCGAGGCTACACCTTC
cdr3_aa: CAGARDSSSRGYTF

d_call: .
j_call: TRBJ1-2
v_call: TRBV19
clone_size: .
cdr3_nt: TGTGCCAGTAGTATTACTTCCCAATGGGCCGCCTTC
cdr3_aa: CASSITSQWAAF

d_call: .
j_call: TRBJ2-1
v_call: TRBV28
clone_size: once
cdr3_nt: TGTGCCAGCAGTTCCCTTGGGGCCGACTCCTACAATGAGCAGTTCTTC
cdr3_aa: CASSSLGADSYNEQFF

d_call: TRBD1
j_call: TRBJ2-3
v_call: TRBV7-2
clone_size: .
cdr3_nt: TGTGCCAGCAGCTCTAGGGGGCGCTGGGAAATTAGCACAGATACGCAGTATTTT
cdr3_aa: CASSSRGRWEISTDTQYF

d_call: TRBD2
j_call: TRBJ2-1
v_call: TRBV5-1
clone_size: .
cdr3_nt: TGCGCCAGCAGCTGGCGACTAGCGGCCTCGCACAATGAGCAGTTCTTC
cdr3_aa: CASSWRLAASHNEQFF

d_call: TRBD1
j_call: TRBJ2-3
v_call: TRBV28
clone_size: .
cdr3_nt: TGTGCCAGCTTTACTTTGGGACAGGGTAGGGTAGGAGGTACCACAGATACGCAGTATTTT
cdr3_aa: CASFTLGQGRVGGTTDTQYF

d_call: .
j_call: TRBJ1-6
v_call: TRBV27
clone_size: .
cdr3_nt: TGTGCCAGCAGTTTACAACAGTATAATTCACCCCTCCACTTT
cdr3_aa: CASSLQQYNSPLHF

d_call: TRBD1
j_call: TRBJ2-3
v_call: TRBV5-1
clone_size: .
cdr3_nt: TGCGCCAGCAGCCCGCATGGACAGGGCACAGATACGCAGTATTTT
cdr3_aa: CASSPHGQGTDTQYF

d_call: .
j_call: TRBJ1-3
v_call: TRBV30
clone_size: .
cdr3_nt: TGTGCCTGGAGTATGGCAGTCCTCTCTGGAAACACCATATATTTT
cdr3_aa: CAWSMAVLSGNTIYF

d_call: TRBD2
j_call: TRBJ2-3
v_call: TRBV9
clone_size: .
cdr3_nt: TGTGCCAGCAGCGTAGCACTAGCGGGGACCACAGATACGCAGTATTTT
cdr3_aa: CASSVALAGTTDTQYF

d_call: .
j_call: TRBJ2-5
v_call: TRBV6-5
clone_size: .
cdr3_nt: TGTGCCAGCAGTTACCGGCCAGGGATAGAGACCCAGTACTTC
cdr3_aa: CASSYRPGIETQYF

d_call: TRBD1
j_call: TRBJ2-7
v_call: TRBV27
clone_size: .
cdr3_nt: TGTGCCAGCGGCTCCGGGACAGGGGCTCTTGAGCAGTACTTC
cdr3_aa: CASGSGTGALEQYF

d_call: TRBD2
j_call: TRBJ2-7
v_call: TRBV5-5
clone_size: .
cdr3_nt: TGTGCCAGCAGCCTCCGTCCCGGGACTAGCGGGGGGGCCTCGTACGAGCAGTACTTC
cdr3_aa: CASSLRPGTSGGASYEQYF

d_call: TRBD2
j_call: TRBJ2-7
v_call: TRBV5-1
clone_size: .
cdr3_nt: TGCGCCAGCAGCTTGTCCGGGGGGAACTACGAGCAGTACTTC
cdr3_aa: CASSLSGGNYEQYF

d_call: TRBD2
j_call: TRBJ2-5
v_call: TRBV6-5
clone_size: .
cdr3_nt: TGTGCCAGCAGTTACCCGGGACTAACGGGAGACCAGTACTTC
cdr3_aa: CASSYPGLTGDQYF

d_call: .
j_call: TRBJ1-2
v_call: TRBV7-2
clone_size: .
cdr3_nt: TGTGCCAGCAGCTATACTTCCGTCTATGGCTACACCTTC
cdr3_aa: CASSYTSVYGYTF

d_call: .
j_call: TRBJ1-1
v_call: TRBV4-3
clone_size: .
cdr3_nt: TGCGCCAGCAGCCAAGGTATCCGCAGCGGCACTGAAGCTTTCTTT
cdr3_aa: CASSQGIRSGTEAFF

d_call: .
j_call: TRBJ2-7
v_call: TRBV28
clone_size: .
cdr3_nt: TGTGCCAGCCAAGAAACAGGGATCGAGCAGTACTTC
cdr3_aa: CASQETGIEQYF

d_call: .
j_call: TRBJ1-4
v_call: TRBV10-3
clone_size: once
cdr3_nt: TGTGCCATCAGTGATGGGGGGGAAGGGGATGAAAAACTGTTTTTT
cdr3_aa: CAISDGGEGDEKLFF

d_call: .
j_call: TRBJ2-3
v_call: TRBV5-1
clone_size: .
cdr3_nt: TGCGCCAGCAGCTTTTCGGGGGGCAGAGTCGATACGCAGTATTTT
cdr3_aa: CASSFSGGRVDTQYF

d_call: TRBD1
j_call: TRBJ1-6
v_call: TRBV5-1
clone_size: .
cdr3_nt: TGCGCCAGCAGCTTGGAACAGGGGGATAATTCACCCCTCCACTTT
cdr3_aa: CASSLEQGDNSPLHF

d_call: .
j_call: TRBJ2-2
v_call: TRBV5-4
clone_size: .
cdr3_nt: TGTGCCAGCAGGCCAGGAACAGGGACCGGGGAGCTGTTTTTT
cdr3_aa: CASRPGTGTGELFF

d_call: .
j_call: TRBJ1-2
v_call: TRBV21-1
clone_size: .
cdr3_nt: TGTGCCAGCAGCAAATTAGGCAGGGGTAACTATGGCTACACCTTC
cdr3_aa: CASSKLGRGNYGYTF

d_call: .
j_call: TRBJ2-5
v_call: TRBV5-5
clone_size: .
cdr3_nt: TGTGCCAGCAGGAAAGGGACTGGAGAGACCCAGTACTTC
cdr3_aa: CASRKGTGETQYF

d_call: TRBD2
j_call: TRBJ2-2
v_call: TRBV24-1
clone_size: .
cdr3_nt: TGTGCCACCAGTGATTACCTAGCGGGGGGGCAGACCGGGGAGCTGTTTTTT
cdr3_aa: CATSDYLAGGQTGELFF

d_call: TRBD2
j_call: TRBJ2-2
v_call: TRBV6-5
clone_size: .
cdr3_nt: TGTGCCAGCAGTTCGGGGGGGGCGAGCACCGGGGAGCTGTTTTTT
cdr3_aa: CASSSGGASTGELFF

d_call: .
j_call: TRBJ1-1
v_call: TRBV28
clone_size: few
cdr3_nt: TGTGCCAGCGGTCAGACAGGCGCCTCTGTTAGAGCTTTCTTT
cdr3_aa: CASGQTGASVRAFF

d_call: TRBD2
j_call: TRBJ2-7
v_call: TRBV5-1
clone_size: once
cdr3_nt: TGCGCCAGCAGCTTGGGACTAGCGGGGGCCGAGCAGTACTTC
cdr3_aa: CASSLGLAGAEQYF

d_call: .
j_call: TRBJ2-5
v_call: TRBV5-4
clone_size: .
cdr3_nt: TGTGCCAGCAGCTTGGTGGCTAGTGTTGGAGGTTCAGAGACCCAGTACTTC
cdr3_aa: CASSLVASVGGSETQYF

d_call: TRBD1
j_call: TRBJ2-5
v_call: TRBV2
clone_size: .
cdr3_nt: TGTGCCAGCAGTGCCATGGGACAGCAAGAGACCCAGTACTTC
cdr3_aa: CASSAMGQQETQYF

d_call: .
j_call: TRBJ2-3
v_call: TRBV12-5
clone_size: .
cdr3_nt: TGTGCTAGTGGTTCCGCCAATCGACAGAATTCCACAGATACGCAGTATTTT
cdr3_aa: CASGSANRQNSTDTQYF

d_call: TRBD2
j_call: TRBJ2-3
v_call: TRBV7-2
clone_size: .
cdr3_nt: TGTGCCAGCAGCTTATCGGATAGCGGGGGAAGCACAGATACGCAGTATTTT
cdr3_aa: CASSLSDSGGSTDTQYF

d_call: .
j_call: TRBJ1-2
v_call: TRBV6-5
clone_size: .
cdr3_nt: TGTGCCAGACAGACCGGCCTCACGGGGGGCTACACCTTC
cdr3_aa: CARQTGLTGGYTF